What follows are 9 T cell receptor beta chains derived from one specimen sequenced in a study of beta chain features in type 1 diabetes. Expressed TCRB transcripts were sequenced, since all the RNA that had been isolated was reverse transcribed. This table comes from immunoSEQ multiplex PCR, and its TCRdb copy is limited to in-frame clones, with some not included. The sample has tens of thousands of clones; roughly 60% are singletons. Material for sequencing was Tregs from blood. The receptors stem from a woman aged 18-30 years in good health.

The V gene is TRBV18, the J gene TRBJ2-1; 7 bases are a match to TRBD1. This CDR3 has 16 amino acids. Germline CDR1 reads KGHSH; CDR2 reads LQKENI. After removal of 0 bases from V and 9 bases from J, the junction contained 11 bases not matched to a gene. The CDR3 DNA is TGTGCCAGCTCACCACCTAGTACAGGGGTCAAGGGTGAGCAGTTCTTC. Translating it yields CASSPPSTGVKGEQFF.

CDR3 bases: TGTGCCAGCTCACCTCGGACAGGGACGGCGAACTATGGCTACACCTTC. This codes for CASSPRTGTANYGYTF. The chain couples TRBV18 to TRBJ1-2; 8 bases agree with TRBD1. Per the germline V gene, CDR1 is KGHSH and CDR2 is LQKENI. This CDR3 has 16 amino acids. V lost 3 bases and J lost 2; bases outside the gene matches: 8.

V gene TRBV19 combines with J gene TRBJ2-2; D ambiguous. This CDR3 is 15 amino acids long. The germline V and J ends were trimmed by 0 bases and 6 bases, with 11 bases remaining between them. From germline, CDR1 is LNHDA and CDR2 SQIVND (reference sequence). This chain's CDR3 is CASSIDDGDSGELFF. For the CDR3, the DNA is TGTGCCAGTAGTATAGATGACGGAGACTCCGGGGAGCTGTTTTTT.

This sequence joins TRBV25-1 and TRBJ2-2; TRBD1 might be the D (5 bases). This CDR3 comprises 15 residues. Per the germline V gene, CDR1 is MGHDK and CDR2 is SYGVNS. Trimming removed 4 bases at V and 5 bases at J, with 14 bases between. The CDR3 DNA reads TGTGCCAGCAGTGCTTCCAGGGTTTTAACCGGGGAGCTGTTTTTT. Translating gives CASSASRVLTGELFF.

The chain links TRBV27 to TRBJ2-7; D may be TRBD1 (6 bases). Trimming removed 6 bases at V and 3 bases at J, with 15 bases between. The CDR3 is 14 residues long. The germline CDR1 and CDR2 sequences are MNHEY and SMNVEV (reference sequence). The CDR3 sequence is CASRQQGTFYEQYF. CDR3 DNA sequence: TGTGCCAGCAGACAACAGGGTACTTTCTACGAGCAGTACTTC.

The chain links TRBV5-6 to TRBJ2-3, with TRBD2 identical over 8 bases. V trimming: 0 bases; J trimming: 3 bases; junction bases outside the gene matches: 0. Germline CDR1 and CDR2: SGHDT and YYEEEE. The CDR3 spans 14 residues. CDR3 sequence (DNA): TGTGCCAGCAGCTTGGCGGGAGGGACAGATACGCAGTATTTT. Its protein is CASSLAGGTDTQYF.

V is TRBV7-2 and J is TRBJ1-5; a weak D match, TRBD1 (6 bases). Trimming shortened V by 5 bases and J by 0 bases, and 14 bases separated the two germline ends. Looked up from germline, CDR1 is SGHTA and CDR2 is FQGNSA. The CDR3 contains 16 residues. The CDR3: CASSPWGGASNQPQHF. The CDR3 DNA sequence: TGTGCCAGCAGCCCCTGGGGGGGGGCTAGCAATCAGCCCCAGCATTTT.

The chain carries TRBV6-5 and TRBJ1-1; D might be TRBD1 (6 bases). This CDR3 has 14 residues. Trimming pared 2 bases from V and 5 bases from J, leaving 12 bases between. Looked up from germline, CDR1 is MNHEY and CDR2 is SVGAGI. CDR3 in DNA: TGTGCCAGCAGTTACGCAGGGGAAGGGACTGAAGCTTTCTTT. Protein sequence: CASSYAGEGTEAFF.

The chain is built from TRBV9 and TRBJ1-1, with 12 positions matching TRBD1. Germline CDR1 is SGDLS and CDR2 is YYNGEE. V shed 5 bases and J 3 bases; nucleotides not matched to a gene: 5. The CDR3 length is 15 residues. This CDR3 reads CASRPGQGADTEAFF. The DNA for the CDR3 is TGTGCCAGCAGACCGGGACAGGGGGCGGACACTGAAGCTTTCTTT. Full variable domain (missing parts from reference TRBV9 and TRBJ1-1): DSGVTQTPKHLITATGQRVTLRCSPRSGDLSVYWYQQSLDQGLQFLIQYYNGEERAKGNILERFSAQQFPDLHSELNLSSLELGDSALYFCASRPGQGADTEAFFGQGTRLTVV.